This T cell receptor (beta chain) was obtained from a study of cytomegalovirus exposure and HLA in healthy donors (dated by TCRdb to 2015 to 2018). Regarding the complete study: According to a later analysis, the 120 or so validation repertoires were produced on the same platform as the approximately 600 repertoires of the first cohort. The study aimed to test whether cataloging public T cell receptors could reveal signatures of past pathogen exposure. Besides the first cohort of roughly 700 subjects, a separate validation cohort made up of roughly 120 different subjects was used. The study combined high-throughput TCR immunosequencing, statistical association of individual TCRs with disease status, and machine learning to predict cytomegalovirus infection status. Beyond this particular receptor, the publication reports: In both the original and validation cohorts, the classifier was reported to diagnose cytomegalovirus status with high specificity and sensitivity. In vitro tests confirmed that three of the cytomegalovirus-associated TCR beta chains recognize cytomegalovirus antigens. Subsequent analysis determined that TCRs grouped into clusters in the first cohort also showed a tendency toward co-occurrence across the approximately 120 validation repertoires, and roughly 94% of cluster scores exceeded 0. It was suggested by the authors that the approach could potentially be generalized to other disease states and immunological phenotypes. A total of 150 to 200 TCR beta chains were listed by the study as associated with cytomegalovirus. The validation cohort had no HLA typing available for a later analysis, so co-occurrence within that cohort was assessed over all 120 repertoires. While some public TCRs were present in many individuals, most TCR sequences turned up only very rarely across donors.

The protocol used for the library was the immunoSEQ multiplex PCR assay. For the original study's pipeline: A statistical classification framework was developed to diagnose cytomegalovirus status using the catalog of TCR beta chain sequences. The table was pulled from immuneACCESS by TCRdb, which kept in-frame rearrangements only. Such tables lose some clones; where checked, under half of the loss comes from unresolved V genes, and the rest has no known cause. V, J and clone size were drawn from that table, and D and trimming were deduced from the DNA. For this sample the table gives around 60,000 clones, of which 75% to 95% were detected only once. Of the sample, around 2.9% is held by the ten largest clones. Spanning cysteine to phenylalanine, the CDR3 consists of 13 amino acids. Only the CDR3 region is kept as DNA, spanning 39 bases read in frame from base 1. V and J lose 3 bases and 8 bases, and a span of 13 bases separates them. Based on the germline V gene, the CDR1 and CDR2 sequences are KGHSH and LQKENI.

The donors were included in the validation cohort of 120 subjects, a group kept apart from the roughly 670-subject first cohort. Turning to this clone: Its antigen is not yet known. The input lacks base qualities; no much larger clone sits a single base away.

The sample consisted of PBMCs. The sequence was collected from a man younger than 30 in good health and CMV-seronegative. The rearrangement joined TRBV18 to TRBJ1-1, with no confident D gene call. The DNA reads as follows: TGTGCCAGCTCACCTGGGCCGGAAACAGAAGCTTTCTTT. Translated, this gives CASSPGPETEAFF.